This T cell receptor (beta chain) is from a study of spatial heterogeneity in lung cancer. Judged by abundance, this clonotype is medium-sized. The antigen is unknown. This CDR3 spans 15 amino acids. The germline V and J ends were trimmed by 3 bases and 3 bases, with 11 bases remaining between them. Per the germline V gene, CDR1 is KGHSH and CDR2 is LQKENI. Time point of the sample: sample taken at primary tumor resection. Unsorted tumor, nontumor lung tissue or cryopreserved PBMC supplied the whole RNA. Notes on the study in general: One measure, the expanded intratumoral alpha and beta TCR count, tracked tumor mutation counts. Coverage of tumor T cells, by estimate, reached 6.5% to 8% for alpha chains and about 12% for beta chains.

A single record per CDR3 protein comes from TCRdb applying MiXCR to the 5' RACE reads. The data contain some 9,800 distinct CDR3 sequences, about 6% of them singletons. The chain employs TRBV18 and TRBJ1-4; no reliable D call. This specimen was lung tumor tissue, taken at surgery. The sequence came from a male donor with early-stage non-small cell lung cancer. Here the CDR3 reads CASSPSARANEKLFF. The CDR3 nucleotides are TGTGCCAGCTCACCGTCTGCAAGGGCTAATGAAAAACTGTTTTTT.